The 20 T cell receptor beta chains presented below share a single source sample, sequenced in a study of CD8 T cells in ankylosing spondylitis. Study results and limitations: It appeared that ankylosing spondylitis blood was characterized by a TCR beta motif of several highly homologous variants.

Their antigens remain unidentified. TCRdb reanalysed the 5' RACE reads using MiXCR and keeps one entry per CDR3 protein. The sample has about 390,000 distinct CDR3 sequences, about a fifth seen once. Sequenced input: blood, either unsorted or a sorted T cell fraction (not recorded which). The receptors here all came from a male donor with ankylosing spondylitis.

This clonotype was detected only once. V usage is TRBV27 and J usage is TRBJ2-1; 11 nucleotides agree with TRBD1. The germline gives CDR1 MNHEY, CDR2 SMNVEV (reference sequence). The V gene end was trimmed by 8 bases and the J gene end by 7 bases; junction bases not matched to a gene: 4. The CDR3 extends over 13 amino acids. CDR3 sequence: CASGQGAGNEQFF. The CDR3, as DNA: TGTGCCAGCGGACAGGGGGCGGGGAATGAGCAGTTCTTC.

This clonotype was observed a few times. The chain employs TRBV29-1 and TRBJ2-7, with D uncertain. V lost 4 bases, J lost 7 bases, and 17 bases lay in between. The germline V gene has CDR1 SQVTM and CDR2 ANQGSEA. The CDR3 is made up of 13 amino acids. DNA for the CDR3: TGCAGCGTTGCCCCTTTCCCTACACGGGAGCAGTACTTC. Its protein product is CSVAPFPTREQYF.

The chain joins TRBV5-1 to TRBJ2-1, with TRBD2 matching over 8 bases. The germline V gene encodes CDR1 SGHRS and CDR2 YFSETQ. The ends lost 4 bases at V and 7 bases at J; junction bases unmatched: 10. This CDR3 contains 15 residues. The CDR3 loop reads CASSLDGGAGNEQFF. Written as DNA, the CDR3 is TGCGCCAGCAGCCTGGACGGGGGGGCTGGAAATGAGCAGTTCTTC. The full variable domain, with the rest looked up from reference TRBV5-1 and TRBJ2-1, is KAGVTQTPRYLIKTRGQQVTLSCSPISGHRSVSWYQQTPGQGLQFLFEYFSETQRNKGNFPGRFSGRQFSNSRSEMNVSTLELGDSALYLCASSLDGGAGNEQFFGPGTRLTVL.

This clonotype was detected a few times. Here the CDR3 reads CASSLSGGEETQYF. The CDR3 DNA reads TGTGCCAGCAGCTTATCTGGGGGCGAGGAGACCCAGTACTTC. The chain is built from TRBV7-3 and TRBJ2-5, with a weak D call TRBD1 (6 bases). Between the trimmed V and J ends, which lost 2 bases and 5 bases, there was a span of 12 bases. The CDR3 runs to 14 residues. Germline V gene sequence: CDR1 SGHTA, CDR2 FQGTGA.

This sequence joins TRBV4-3 and TRBJ2-2; D gene ambiguous. V lost 1 base to trimming and J lost 6 bases, with 15 bases between them. The CDR3 is 16 residues long. Looked up from germline, CDR1 is LGHNA and CDR2 is YSLEER. The DNA of the CDR3 is TGCGCCAGCAGCCAAGCCTCCGGGCCCGACGCCGGGGAGCTGTTTTTT. This translates into CASSQASGPDAGELFF.

The chain employs TRBV9 and TRBJ2-5; D might be TRBD1 (6 bases). The V end lost 1 base, the J end lost 4 bases, and 17 bases lay between the germline ends. Germline V gene data show CDR1 as SGDLS and CDR2 as YYNGEE. The CDR3 has 16 residues. The CDR3 protein is CASSVTGVQGVETQYF. Written as DNA, the CDR3 is TGTGCCAGCAGCGTAACCGGGGTACAGGGCGTAGAGACCCAGTACTTC.

The chain combines TRBV5-6 with TRBJ2-1; D is perhaps TRBD1 or TRBD2 (5 bases each). Germline V gives CDR1 SGHDT, CDR2 YYEEEE. This CDR3 has 15 amino acids. V gave up 2 bases and J gave up 2 bases, with 11 bases separating them. The CDR3: CASSFAGSPYNEQFF. The CDR3 coding sequence is TGTGCCAGCAGCTTCGCAGGGAGCCCCTACAATGAGCAGTTCTTC.

In its sample, this clonotype was seen many times. The chain carries TRBV4-3 and TRBJ2-4, with a possible D match to TRBD1 (5 bases). This CDR3 region has 13 residues. The V gene's germline CDR1 is LGHNA and CDR2 YSLEER. Trimming cost V 5 bases and J 8 bases, with 13 bases left between them. The CDR3 DNA is TGCGCCAGCAGCGAATGGTTAGGGGACATTCAGTACTTC. Translating gives CASSEWLGDIQYF.

This clonotype showed up just a few times. This rearrangement joins TRBV3-1 to TRBJ2-1; no clear D. V lost 0 bases to trimming and J lost 14 bases, with 14 bases between them. The CDR3 sequence is 13 residues long. Germline V CDR1 and CDR2: LGHDT, YNNKEL (reference sequence). CDR3 loop: CASSQDRSRVEFF. In DNA form, the CDR3 reads TGTGCCAGCAGCCAAGATAGGAGCCGAGTGGAGTTCTTC.

V usage is TRBV3-1 and J usage is TRBJ1-1; D ambiguous. There are 12 residues in the CDR3. Germline CDR1 and CDR2: LGHDT and YNNKEL (reference sequence). The V end was cut by 1 base, the J end by 11 bases, with 11 bases between. CDR3 sequence (DNA): TGTGCCAGCAGCCAAGGGACTGGTGAGGCTTTCTTT. Translation gives CASSQGTGEAFF.

In its sample, this clonotype was seen a few times. J is TRBJ2-1 and V is TRBV5-6, with unresolved D. Germline V CDR1 and CDR2: SGHDT, YYEEEE. V was shortened by 5 bases and J by 0 bases, with 12 bases between the two germline ends. CDR3 size: 15 residues. The CDR3 here is CASRSGLSSYNEQFF. CDR3 bases: TGTGCCAGCAGGTCGGGCCTAAGCTCCTACAATGAGCAGTTCTTC.

This CDR3 is CASSLKTSSSGDYEQYF. CDR3 DNA sequence: TGTGCCAGTAGTCTCAAGACATCATCTAGCGGGGACTACGAGCAGTACTTC. The chain links TRBV19 to TRBJ2-7; 9 bases are shared with TRBD2. J was trimmed by 3 bases and V by 5 bases; bases with no gene match: 14. This CDR3 spans 17 amino acids. Germline V gene sequence: CDR1 LNHDA, CDR2 SQIVND (reference sequence).

The V gene is TRBV12-3 or TRBV12-4, the J gene TRBJ1-5; a weak D match, TRBD1 (6 bases). The CDR3 totals 14 residues. Trimming took off 5 bases at V and 5 bases at J, with 13 bases between the two ends. CDR3 nucleotides: TGTGCCAGCAGTCGACAGGCCCTCGATCAGCCCCAGCATTTT. As protein: CASSRQALDQPQHF.

V and J are TRBV6-5 and TRBJ2-1; D not resolved. The V end was cut by 6 bases, the J end by 8 bases, with 8 bases between. Germline V CDR1 and CDR2: MNHEY, SVGAGI. The CDR3 consists of 11 residues. In DNA form, the CDR3 reads TGTGCCAGCAGACGTGACGATGAGCAGTTCTTC. The encoded protein is CASRRDDEQFF.

Only a few counts were recorded for this clonotype. The chain has TRBV20-1 and TRBJ2-3; D may be TRBD2 (6 bases). With 3 bases removed from V and 2 bases from J, the gap between germline ends came to 18 bases. The germline V gene encodes CDR1 DFQATT and CDR2 SNEGSKA (reference sequence). The CDR3 sequence is 16 residues long. In DNA form, the CDR3 reads TGCAGTGCTAGCCTGGGACTCTTCTCGCACACAGATACGCAGTATTTT. Translated, it gives CSASLGLFSHTDTQYF.

Here the CDR3 reads CSAPPIKRGGLVFTDTQYF. CDR3 nucleotide sequence: TGCAGTGCTCCCCCGATTAAAAGAGGGGGACTCGTATTCACAGATACGCAGTATTTT. The chain is built from TRBV20-1 and TRBJ2-3, with D perhaps matching TRBD1 or TRBD2 (6 bases each). There are 19 residues in the CDR3. Germline-derived CDR1 and CDR2 are DFQATT and SNEGSKA (reference sequence). Trimming took 5 bases from V and 2 from J, leaving 29 bases between them.

The rearrangement uses TRBV6-5 and TRBJ2-5, with D unclear. Deletions cut 6 bases from V and 5 bases from J, with 10 bases between. CDR1 and CDR2 (germline): MNHEY, SVGAGI. The CDR3 is made up of 12 amino acids. The CDR3 bases are TGTGCCAGCAGAAGGAGCCACGAGACCCAGTACTTC. Its protein is CASRRSHETQYF.

This clonotype was counted many times. The chain employs TRBV9 and TRBJ2-3, with D possibly being TRBD1 (7 bases). Between the trimmed V and J ends, which lost 4 bases and 2 bases, there was a span of 14 bases. Per the germline V gene, CDR1 is SGDLS and CDR2 is YYNGEE. The CDR3 covers 15 residues. CDR3 region: CASSPGGITTDTQYF. The CDR3 nucleotides are TGTGCCAGCAGCCCAGGGGGGATCACCACAGATACGCAGTATTTT.

This clonotype has more than one count but fewer than ten. The chain has TRBV7-9 and TRBJ2-7; 7 positions agree with TRBD1. Unmatched junction bases numbered 16, after V lost 5 bases and J lost 6 bases. This CDR3 contains 16 residues. Germline CDR1 reads SEHNR; CDR2 reads FQNEAQ (reference sequence). CDR3 loop: CASSRSNDRAHGEQYF. CDR3 coding DNA: TGTGCCAGCAGCCGGAGCAATGACAGGGCACACGGCGAGCAGTACTTC.

The chain has TRBV28 and TRBJ1-3, with D tentatively TRBD1 (5 bases). The CDR3 is 16 residues long. The V gene lost 2 bases and the J gene lost 4 bases, with 15 bases spanning the gap. Germline assignment: CDR1 MDHEN and CDR2 SYDVKM. The CDR3 DNA is TGTGCCAGCAGTTTAAGGTCGGGGCTGCGGGGAAACACCATATATTTT. Translated: CASSLRSGLRGNTIYF.